Described below is a single T cell receptor (beta chain) sequence and its context. This CDR3 spans 15 amino acids. In germline, CDR1 is MNHEY, CDR2 SVGAGI. The trim removed 6 bases at V and 4 bases at J, leaving 9 bases unmatched. The data were taken from a study of blood T cell repertoires in COVID-19. In the study overall: The origin of the acute and convalescent COVID-19 samples was the United States, Italy and Spain. PBMCs, B-cell-depleted T cells, or T cells were the source of the cDNA or gDNA that made up the material.

Produced via immunoSEQ multiplex PCR; TCRdb's table is partial and in-frame only. Counted here are about 150,000 clones, more than 65% occurring once; the ten biggest clones make up 6.5% to 9%. Input material: peripheral blood. This TCR derives from a woman aged 45-60 years in a cohort sampled during active or convalescent COVID-19. This chain uses TRBV6-5 with TRBJ2-3, with TRBD1 matching 8 bases. CDR3 sequence: CASRFTGGMADTQYF. CDR3 nucleotide sequence: TGTGCCAGCAGATTTACAGGGGGGATGGCAGATACGCAGTATTTT.